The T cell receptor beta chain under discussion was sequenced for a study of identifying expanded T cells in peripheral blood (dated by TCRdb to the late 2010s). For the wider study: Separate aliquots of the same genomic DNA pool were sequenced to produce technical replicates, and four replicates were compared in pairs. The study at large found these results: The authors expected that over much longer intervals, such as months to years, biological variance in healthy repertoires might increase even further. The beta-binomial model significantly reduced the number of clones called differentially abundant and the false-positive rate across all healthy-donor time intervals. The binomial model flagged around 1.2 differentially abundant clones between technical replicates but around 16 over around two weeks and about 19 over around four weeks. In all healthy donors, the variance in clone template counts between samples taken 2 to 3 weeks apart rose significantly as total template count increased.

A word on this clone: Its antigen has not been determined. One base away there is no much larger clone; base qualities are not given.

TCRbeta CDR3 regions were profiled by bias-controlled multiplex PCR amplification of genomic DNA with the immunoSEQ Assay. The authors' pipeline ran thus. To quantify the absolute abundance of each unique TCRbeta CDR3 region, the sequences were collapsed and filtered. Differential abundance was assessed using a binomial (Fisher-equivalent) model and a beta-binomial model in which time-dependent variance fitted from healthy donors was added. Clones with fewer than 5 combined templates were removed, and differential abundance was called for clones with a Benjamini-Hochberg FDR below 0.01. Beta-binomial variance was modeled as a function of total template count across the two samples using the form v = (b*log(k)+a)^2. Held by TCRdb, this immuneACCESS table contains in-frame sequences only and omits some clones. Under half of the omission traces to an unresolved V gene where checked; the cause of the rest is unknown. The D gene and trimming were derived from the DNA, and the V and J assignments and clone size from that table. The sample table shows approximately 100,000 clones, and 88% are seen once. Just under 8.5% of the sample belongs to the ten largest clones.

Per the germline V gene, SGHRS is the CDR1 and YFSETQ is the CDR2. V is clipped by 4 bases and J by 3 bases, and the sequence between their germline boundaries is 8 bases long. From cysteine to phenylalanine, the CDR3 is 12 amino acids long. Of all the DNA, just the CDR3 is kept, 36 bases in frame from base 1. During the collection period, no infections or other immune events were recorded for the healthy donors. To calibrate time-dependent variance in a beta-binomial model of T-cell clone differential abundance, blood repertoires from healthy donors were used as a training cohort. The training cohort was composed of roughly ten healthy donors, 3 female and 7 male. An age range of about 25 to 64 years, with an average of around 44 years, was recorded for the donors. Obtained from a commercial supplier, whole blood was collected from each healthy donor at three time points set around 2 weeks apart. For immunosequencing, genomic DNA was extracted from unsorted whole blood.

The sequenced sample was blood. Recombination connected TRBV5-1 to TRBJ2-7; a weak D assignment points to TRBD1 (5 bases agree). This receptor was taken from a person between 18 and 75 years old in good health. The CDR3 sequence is CASSPGFYEQYF. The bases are TGCGCCAGCAGCCCAGGGTTCTACGAGCAGTACTTC.